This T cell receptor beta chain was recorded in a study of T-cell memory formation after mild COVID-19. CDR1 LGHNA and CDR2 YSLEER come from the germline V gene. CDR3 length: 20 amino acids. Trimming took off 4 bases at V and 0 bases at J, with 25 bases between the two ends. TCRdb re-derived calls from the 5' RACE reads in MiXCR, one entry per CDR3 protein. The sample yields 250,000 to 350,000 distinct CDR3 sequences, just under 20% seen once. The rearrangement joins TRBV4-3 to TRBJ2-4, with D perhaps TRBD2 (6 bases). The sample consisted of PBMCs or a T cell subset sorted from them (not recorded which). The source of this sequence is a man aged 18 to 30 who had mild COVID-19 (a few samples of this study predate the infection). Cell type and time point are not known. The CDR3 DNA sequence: TGCGCCAGCAGCCCCCCCGGGGGTCGATACCGTCCTATAGCCAAAAACATTCAGTACTTC. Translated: CASSPPGGRYRPIAKNIQYF.